This is a list of T cell receptor beta chains from one sample in a study of shared clonotypes between healthy human individuals. Clones were sequenced by immunoSEQ multiplex PCR, and TCRdb holds only the in-frame ones, with some missing. The repertoire consists of 400,000 to 500,000 clones, with about three quarters occurring once and the leading ten covering 10% to 15%. Material: PBMCs. These receptors all come from a woman aged 40 to 50 in good health. Some clones in this sample may be carry-over from other donors' samples. Both conserved end residues are trimmed from each CDR3. Each record gives: D gene, V gene, CDR3 protein. A D gene is named only where the DNA matches it firmly.

TRBD1 TRBV28 ASSLGQGWTGELF
TRBD2 TRBV2 ASMDGRGYNEQF
TRBD1 TRBV15 ATSGQGAVTGELF
TRBD1 TRBV27 ASSLINRGSYEQY
NA TRBV2 ASTGRANQPQH
NA TRBV7-2 ASSPQRGLGELF
TRBD2 TRBV28 ASWTSGRGAGELF
TRBD1 TRBV10-3 AISAGTVNTEAF
NA TRBV30 AWSRRADTQY
NA TRBV4-1 ASSQEAGASYEQY